These 26 T cell receptor beta chains came from one sample sequenced in a study of T-cell reconstitution after alpha-beta-depleted transplantation in children. The TCRbeta library was prepared with unique molecular identifiers. In TCRdb, the PCR reads were re-called with MiXCR into one record per CDR3 protein. In the table there are some 590,000 distinct CDR3 sequences, over 9.5% of which are singletons. This sample comprised PBMCs from the stem cell graft donor, obtained from the stem cell graft. Receptors were obtained from a human donor who donated a stem cell graft to a child with acute myeloid leukemia.

This clonotype was picked up a small number of times. The chain joins TRBV15 to TRBJ1-5; 8 nucleotides match TRBD1. Trimming took 2 bases from V and 2 from J; bases not matched to a gene: 5. Germline CDR1 reads LNHNV; CDR2 reads YYDKDF (reference sequence). There are 16 residues in the CDR3. The CDR3 DNA follows: TGTGCCACCAGCAGAACAGGGGGATCGGGCAATCAGCCCCAGCATTTT. The encoded protein is CATSRTGGSGNQPQHF.

J is TRBJ1-2 and V is TRBV5-5; TRBD1 is a possible D gene (5 bases). Germline V CDR1 and CDR2: SGHKS, YYEKEE (reference sequence). V lost 4 bases and J lost 7, with 11 bases in between. The CDR3 covers 12 residues. The CDR3 DNA sequence: TGTGCCAGCAGCACGGGGCCGCCTGGCTACACCTTC. It encodes CASSTGPPGYTF.

The rearrangement joins TRBV20-1 to TRBJ1-6; D is ambiguous. Trimming stripped 6 bases from V and 4 bases from J, with 19 bases between. This CDR3 region has 16 residues. CDR1 and CDR2 (germline): DFQATT, SNEGSKA (reference sequence). The CDR3 bases are TGCAGTGCAAGAACGGGCAGGACGAGGTATAATTCACCCCTCCACTTT. Its protein product is CSARTGRTRYNSPLHF.

This clonotype was counted at least ten times. This rearrangement joins TRBV29-1 to TRBJ2-4, with 8 bases identical to TRBD2. The CDR3 sequence is 15 residues long. The trim removed 1 base at V and 1 base at J, leaving 3 bases unmatched. The germline CDR1 and CDR2 sequences are SQVTM and ANQGSEA. CDR3 DNA: TGCAGCGTTGAAGGGCGGGAGGAGGCCAAAAACATTCAGTACTTC. It is translated as CSVEGREEAKNIQYF.

The V and J genes are TRBV10-3 and TRBJ1-5, with unresolved D. The CDR3 sequence is 12 residues long. V gave up 2 bases and J gave up 5 bases, with 4 bases separating them. CDR1 is ENHRY, CDR2 SYGVKD, per germline. CDR3 coding DNA: TGTGCCATCAGTGAGGTAGATCAGCCCCAGCATTTT. It is translated as CAISEVDQPQHF.

The chain recombines TRBV20-1 with TRBJ2-7; 15 nucleotides line up with TRBD2. Germline lookup yields CDR1 DFQATT and CDR2 SNEGSKA (reference sequence). With 0 bases clipped from V and 5 bases from J, the junction kept 5 bases outside the gene matches. The CDR3 runs 16 residues. The CDR3 sequence: CSARDWTSGRGDEQYF. DNA for the CDR3: TGCAGTGCTAGAGATTGGACTAGCGGGAGGGGGGACGAGCAGTACTTC.

The chain links TRBV20-1 to TRBJ2-1, with D maybe TRBD2 (5 bases). V lost 3 bases and J lost 1, with 19 bases in between. This CDR3 contains 17 residues. In germline, CDR1 is DFQATT, CDR2 SNEGSKA (reference sequence). The CDR3 spells CSASPSVRRRSYNEQFF. Here the CDR3 DNA reads TGCAGTGCTAGCCCTAGTGTTAGGAGGCGATCCTACAATGAGCAGTTCTTC.

This clonotype has just a few counts. The chain couples TRBV9 to TRBJ1-2; D gene uncertain. V dropped 3 bases and J dropped 1 base, with 19 bases sitting between them. Germline-derived CDR1 and CDR2 are SGDLS and YYNGEE. This CDR3 has 17 residues. CDR3 loop: CASSAEPWIRNNYGYTF. The CDR3 DNA reads as TGTGCCAGCAGCGCCGAGCCGTGGATTCGGAATAACTATGGCTACACCTTC.

This clonotype showed up just a few times. The chain has TRBV4-2 and TRBJ1-3, with TRBD1 as a possible D gene (5 bases). In germline, CDR1 is LGHNA, CDR2 YNFKEQ. V dropped 0 bases and J dropped 3 bases, with 12 bases sitting between them. This CDR3 region has 16 residues. The CDR3 spells CASSQDYRSGGNTIYF. In DNA form, the CDR3 reads TGTGCCAGCAGCCAAGATTACAGGTCCGGTGGAAACACCATATATTTT.

In its sample, this clonotype was seen a few times. J is TRBJ1-2 and V is TRBV12-3 or TRBV12-4, with 7 bases aligning to TRBD1. The junction had 13 bases not matched to a gene; V was cut back by 5 bases and J by 7 bases. The CDR3 is made up of 15 amino acids. The CDR3 protein is CASSPTGSVGAGYTF. CDR3 coding DNA: TGTGCCAGCAGTCCGACAGGGAGCGTTGGGGCTGGCTACACCTTC.

This clonotype appeared a few times. In DNA, the CDR3 is TGTGCCAGCAGTAATCAGGCAGGGGGACCTAGGGCCAACGTCCTGACTTTC. It encodes CASSNQAGGPRANVLTF. The chain combines TRBV25-1 with TRBJ2-6; TRBD1 aligns across 7 bases. Germline CDR1 and CDR2: MGHDK and SYGVNS. CDR3 size: 17 residues. V was pared by 5 bases and J by 5 bases, with 12 bases of the junction left unmatched.

This chain uses TRBV6-5 with TRBJ2-7, with 11 bases lining up with TRBD1. V dropped 2 bases and J dropped 3; count of bases not matched to a gene: 9. In germline, CDR1 is MNHEY, CDR2 SVGAGI. CDR3 length equals 17 residues. The CDR3 nucleotides read TGTGCCAGCAGTTACCGACCACCGGGACAGGGGGACTACGAGCAGTACTTC. This gives the protein CASSYRPPGQGDYEQYF.

The chain uses TRBV29-1 and TRBJ1-2, with D tentatively TRBD1 (5 bases). CDR3 size: 14 residues. Trimming took 3 bases from V and 8 from J, leaving 19 bases between them. Germline V CDR1 and CDR2: SQVTM, ANQGSEA. The CDR3 DNA reads as TGCAGCGTTGATCCGATGACAGTAAGAAAGGGCTACACCTTC. Translating it yields CSVDPMTVRKGYTF.

This clonotype was seen only a few times. V is TRBV20-1 and J is TRBJ1-2, with D possibly being TRBD1 (6 bases). Trimming pared 3 bases from V and 0 bases from J, leaving 8 bases between. Germline CDR1 and CDR2: DFQATT and SNEGSKA (reference sequence). The CDR3 sequence is 13 residues long. In nucleotides, the CDR3 is TGCAGTGCTAGGGACAGATCTAACTATGGCTACACCTTC. This encodes CSARDRSNYGYTF.

The chain carries TRBV24-1 and TRBJ1-1, with TRBD1 identical over 8 bases. The germline CDR1 and CDR2 sequences are KGHDR and SFDVKD. The CDR3 contains 14 residues. V was pared by 3 bases and J by 1 base, with 0 bases of the junction left unmatched. The CDR3 nucleotides read TGTGCCACCAGTGATGGGACAGGGAACACTGAAGCTTTCTTT. Its translation: CATSDGTGNTEAFF.

The CDR3 loop is CASSPPSSGANVLTF. CDR3 bases: TGTGCCAGCAGCCCCCCCAGCTCTGGGGCCAACGTCCTGACTTTC. The chain uses TRBV11-3 and TRBJ2-6; D unresolved. Germline CDR1 reads SGHNT; CDR2 reads YENEEA. V was clipped by 5 bases and J by 0 bases, with 8 bases between them. This CDR3 is 15 amino acids long.

This clonotype was detected a few times. V gene TRBV6-5 combines with J gene TRBJ2-7; the match to TRBD2 covers 8 bases. V lost 2 bases to trimming and J lost 4 bases; unmatched junction nucleotides: 13. Germline-derived CDR1 and CDR2 are MNHEY and SVGAGI. There are 17 residues in the CDR3. Written as DNA, the CDR3 is TGTGCCAGCAGTTACCCCGCGGGAAGCGGGAGTCAATACGAGCAGTACTTC. Translation: CASSYPAGSGSQYEQYF.

This chain links TRBV11-1 with TRBJ2-7; 8 bases map to TRBD1. The CDR3 has 15 residues. Germline assignment: CDR1 SGHAT and CDR2 FQDESV (reference sequence). The ends lost 5 bases at V and 5 bases at J; junction bases unmatched: 11. The CDR3 bases are TGTGCCAGCAGCCTCCAGGGGGCCGCGCGGAACGAGCAGTACTTC. This gives the protein CASSLQGAARNEQYF.

Only a few counts were recorded for this clonotype. At one of its ends the junction is not consistent with the germline gene, which may arise from a read error. The chain couples TRBV12-3 or TRBV12-4 to TRBJ1-2, with TRBD1 identical over 8 bases. The CDR3 runs 11 residues. The CDR3 region is CASSSGDRPVF. For the CDR3, the DNA is TGTGCCAGCAGCTCAGGGGACAGGCCAGTCTTC.

This clonotype occurred a few times. The J gene is TRBJ2-2, the V gene TRBV13, with 10 bases that match TRBD1. The CDR3 contains 18 residues. The V and J ends lost 5 bases and 3 bases, in that order; junction bases with no gene match: 12. Germline CDR1 and CDR2: PRHDT and FYEKMQ (reference sequence). The CDR3 spells CASSPDRGPGLDTGELFF. Written as DNA, the CDR3 is TGTGCCAGCAGCCCCGACAGGGGGCCCGGGTTGGACACCGGGGAGCTGTTTTTT.

This clonotype appeared many times. This chain connects TRBV9 to TRBJ2-4, with D possibly TRBD2 on 6 matching bases. The CDR3 is 14 residues long. V lost 3 bases and J 2 bases, leaving 9 bases between the germline ends. Looked up from germline, CDR1 is SGDLS and CDR2 is YYNGEE. The CDR3 is CASSARESKNIQYF. In nucleotides, the CDR3 is TGTGCCAGCAGCGCCCGGGAGTCCAAAAACATTCAGTACTTC.

The chain carries TRBV27 and TRBJ2-3, with D perhaps TRBD2 (5 bases). This CDR3 contains 13 residues. V lost 8 bases and J 7 bases, leaving 16 bases between the germline ends. Germline CDR1 and CDR2: MNHEY and SMNVEV (reference sequence). The CDR3 sequence: CASEAEVGNTQYF. The CDR3 DNA reads TGTGCCAGCGAGGCGGAGGTAGGGAATACGCAGTATTTT.

This sequence joins TRBV28 and TRBJ2-7, with D hard to call. V was clipped by 8 bases and J by 7 bases, with 15 bases between them. CDR1 and CDR2 from the germline V gene are MDHEN and SYDVKM. This CDR3 contains 12 residues. CDR3 nucleotides: TGTGCCAGCTCCGGAAGAAACTGGGAGCAGTACTTC. It encodes CASSGRNWEQYF. Supplemented by reference TRBV28 and TRBJ2-7, the full variable domain reads DVKVTQSSRYLVKRTGEKVFLECVQDMDHENMFWYRQDPGLGLRLIYFSYDVKMKEKGDIPEGYSVSREKKERFSLILESASTNQTSMYLCASSGRNWEQYFGPGTRLTVT.

This clonotype was counted ten times or more. This chain links TRBV5-1 with TRBJ2-7; D perhaps matches TRBD1 (6 bases). The CDR3 runs to 14 residues. Germline-derived CDR1 and CDR2 are SGHRS and YFSETQ. The ends were cut back, 5 bases at V and 1 base at J, with 13 bases in the middle. CDR3 bases: TGCGCCAGCAGGAGGCCAGGGGCTTCCTACGAGCAGTACTTC. It codes for CASRRPGASYEQYF.

The chain's CDR3 is CASRYTVLAGGPNTQYF. The CDR3, as DNA: TGTGCCAGCAGATACACCGTCCTAGCGGGAGGGCCAAATACGCAGTATTTT. The chain links TRBV6-5 to TRBJ2-3; TRBD2 matches at 12 bases. The CDR3 consists of 17 residues. V was pared by 6 bases and J by 7 bases, with 14 bases of the junction left unmatched. The germline V gene encodes CDR1 MNHEY and CDR2 SVGAGI.

This clonotype was counted only a few times. The chain is built from TRBV7-2 and TRBJ1-5; no clear D gene. Germline CDR1 and CDR2: SGHTA and FQGNSA. The CDR3 is made up of 13 amino acids. The ends were cut back, 3 bases at V and 7 bases at J, with 10 bases in the middle. This CDR3 is CASSLDFGQPQHF. For the CDR3, the DNA is TGTGCCAGCAGCTTGGATTTCGGACAGCCCCAGCATTTT.